One and the same sample provided the 10 T cell receptor beta chains below, sequenced in a study (dated by TCRdb to between 2022 and 2023). Libraries were prepared through the immunoSEQ multiplex PCR assay. TCRdb obtained this table from immuneACCESS and retained in-frame rearrangements with V and J assigned. These tables miss some clones; where compared with another copy, unresolved V genes account for less than half of the shortfall, and the remainder is unexplained. The sample includes 60,000 to 85,000 clones, with roughly 95% observed a single time. The top ten hold 4% to 5% of the sample. Sequencing used PBMCs. Receptor source: a man in his forties or fifties with rheumatoid arthritis.

The rearrangement links TRBV19 to TRBJ1-5; D is possibly TRBD1 (5 bases). Trimming shortened V by 2 bases and J by 9 bases, and 14 bases separated the two germline ends. The CDR3 runs 14 residues. Per germline, CDR1 LNHDA and CDR2 SQIVND (reference sequence). CDR3 loop: CASSIKQDLAPQHF. Written as DNA, the CDR3 is TGTGCCAGTAGTATAAAACAGGACCTTGCGCCCCAGCATTTT.

The rearrangement joins TRBV29-1 to TRBJ2-2; TRBD1 matches 7 bases. Germline assignment: CDR1 SQVTM and CDR2 ANQGSEA. V shed 6 bases, J shed 1 base, and the junction held 5 bases outside the gene matches. The CDR3 loop spans 14 amino acids. CDR3 DNA: TGCAGCGTCGGTGGGACAGTGAACACCGGGGAGCTGTTTTTT. Encoded protein: CSVGGTVNTGELFF.

This sequence joins TRBV27 and TRBJ1-1; D not resolved. The V end was cut by 4 bases, the J end by 3 bases, with 15 bases between. In germline, CDR1 is MNHEY, CDR2 SMNVEV (reference sequence). The CDR3 has 15 residues. This CDR3 reads CASSSNIALDTEAFF. The CDR3 DNA sequence: TGTGCCAGCAGTTCCAACATCGCTCTAGACACTGAAGCTTTCTTT.

This chain joins TRBV9 and TRBJ1-1; D is possibly TRBD1 (6 bases). Germline CDR1 reads SGDLS; CDR2 reads YYNGEE. The CDR3 spans 14 residues. Trimming stripped 3 bases from V and 2 bases from J, with 11 bases between. The CDR3 is CASSADSLNTEAFF. The DNA for the CDR3 is TGTGCCAGCAGCGCGGACAGTCTCAACACTGAAGCTTTCTTT.

This CDR3 is CASSLTAWGGPNTEAFF. CDR3 sequence (DNA): TGCGCCAGCAGCTTGACGGCCTGGGGGGGGCCGAACACTGAAGCTTTCTTT. The chain links TRBV5-1 to TRBJ1-1; D is possibly TRBD1 (6 bases). The CDR3 consists of 17 residues. CDR1 and CDR2 from the germline V gene are SGHRS and YFSETQ. Trimming left V 1 base short and J 1 base short, with 17 bases between.

This chain uses TRBV29-1 with TRBJ1-4; possible D gene TRBD1, 6 bases. This CDR3 has 13 amino acids. CDR1 is SQVTM and CDR2 is ANQGSEA in the germline V gene. V was pared by 0 bases and J by 12 bases, with 14 bases between. DNA of the CDR3: TGCAGCGTTGAAGATCTGCCAGGGGCTGAACTGTTTTTT. Its protein is CSVEDLPGAELFF.

The DNA of the CDR3 is TGTGCCAGCAGCTCGGCCACGGAGGGCTACACCTTC. It specifies CASSSATEGYTF. The chain uses TRBV7-3 and TRBJ1-2; no clear D. CDR3 length equals 12 residues. V was shortened by 4 bases and J by 8 bases, with 11 bases between the two germline ends. Germline V gives CDR1 SGHTA, CDR2 FQGTGA.

The rearrangement joins TRBV4-2 to TRBJ2-5, with 12 bases matching TRBD2. Per the germline V gene, CDR1 is LGHNA and CDR2 is YNFKEQ. The J segment lost 2 bases and the V segment lost 0 bases, leaving 10 bases of the junction unmatched. The CDR3 length is 19 residues. CDR3 coding DNA: TGTGCCAGCAGCCAAGAAGGGGCGGGACTAGCGGGTTCACAAGAGACCCAGTACTTC. Encoded protein: CASSQEGAGLAGSQETQYF.

The genes are TRBV5-1 and TRBJ2-3; D is possibly TRBD1 (6 bases). The CDR3 contains 15 residues. Looked up from germline, CDR1 is SGHRS and CDR2 is YFSETQ. V was cut by 4 bases and J by 0 bases, with 12 bases left in between. The CDR3 is CASSQTGGSTDTQYF. The DNA of the CDR3 is TGCGCCAGCAGCCAGACAGGCGGGAGCACAGATACGCAGTATTTT.

The V gene is TRBV25-1, the J gene TRBJ2-1, with 9 nucleotides matching TRBD1. The CDR3 is 15 amino acids. The J segment lost 7 bases and the V segment lost 8 bases, leaving 12 bases of the junction unmatched. Germline V lookup: CDR1 MGHDK, CDR2 SYGVNS. The CDR3: CASDMGQGLGNEQFF. In DNA form, the CDR3 reads TGTGCCAGCGACATGGGACAGGGCTTAGGGAATGAGCAGTTCTTC.